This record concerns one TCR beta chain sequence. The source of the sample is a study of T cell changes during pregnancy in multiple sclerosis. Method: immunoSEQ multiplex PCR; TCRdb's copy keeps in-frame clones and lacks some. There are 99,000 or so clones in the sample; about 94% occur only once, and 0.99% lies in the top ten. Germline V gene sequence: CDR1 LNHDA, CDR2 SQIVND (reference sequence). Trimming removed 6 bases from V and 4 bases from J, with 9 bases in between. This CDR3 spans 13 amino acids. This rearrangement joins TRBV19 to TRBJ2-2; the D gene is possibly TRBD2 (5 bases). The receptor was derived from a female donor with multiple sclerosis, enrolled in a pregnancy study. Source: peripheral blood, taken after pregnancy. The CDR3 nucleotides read TGTGCCAGTAGGGACCGGGGCACCGGGGAGCTGTTTTTT. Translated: CASRDRGTGELFF.